What follows describes a single TCR beta chain. What it binds is not known. The source of the sample is a study of cytomegalovirus exposure and HLA in healthy donors. Turning to the study itself: A previous analysis identified 100 million or so unique TCR beta sequences derived from about 180 million T cells. Study-wide findings and caveats: V- and J-gene trimming of TCR beta was linked (in a later analysis) to a missense DCLRE1C variant.

60 Vbeta and 13 Jbeta primers were used in PCR. The data were produced by immunoSEQ multiplex PCR, yet TCRdb's version contains in-frame clones alone and is incomplete. The sample lists about 200,000 clones, almost 80% occurring once. Sequenced: PBMCs. This receptor was obtained from a male donor in good health and CMV-seronegative.

CDR3 region: CASSTVGLPGRGYTF. The CDR3 nucleotides read TGTGCCAGTAGTACTGTGGGGCTCCCAGGTCGGGGCTACACCTTC. The chain couples TRBV19 to TRBJ1-2; maybe TRBD1 (5 bases). In germline, CDR1 is LNHDA, CDR2 SQIVND (reference sequence). The CDR3 consists of 15 residues. Trimming shortened V by 4 bases and J by 8 bases, and 20 bases separated the two germline ends.